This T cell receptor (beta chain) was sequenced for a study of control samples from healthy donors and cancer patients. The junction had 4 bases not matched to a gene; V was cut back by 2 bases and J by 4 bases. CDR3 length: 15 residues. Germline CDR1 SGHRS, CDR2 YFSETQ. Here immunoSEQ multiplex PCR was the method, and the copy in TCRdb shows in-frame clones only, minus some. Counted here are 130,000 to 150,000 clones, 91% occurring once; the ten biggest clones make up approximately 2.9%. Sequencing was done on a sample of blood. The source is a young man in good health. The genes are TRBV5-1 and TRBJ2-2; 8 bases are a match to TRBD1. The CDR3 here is CASSLGQGGTGELFF. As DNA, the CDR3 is TGCGCCAGCAGCTTAGGACAGGGAGGCACCGGGGAGCTGTTTTTT.